These 5 T cell receptor beta chains came from one sample sequenced in a study of blood T cell repertoires in COVID-19. TCRdb keeps only in-frame clones here, not all; method: immunoSEQ multiplex PCR. The table has nearly 350,000 clones, 87% seen once. The sample taken for sequencing was PBMCs or T cells enriched from blood (not recorded which). Receptors were obtained from a woman aged 30 to 39 who had recovered from COVID-19.

The chain employs TRBV6-5 and TRBJ1-2, with 8 bases aligning to TRBD1. CDR3 size: 12 residues. J was trimmed by 5 bases and V by 6 bases; bases with no gene match: 2. Germline CDR1 is MNHEY and CDR2 is SVGAGI. The CDR3: CASRTGDYGYTF. The DNA for the CDR3 is TGTGCCAGCAGGACAGGGGATTATGGCTACACCTTC.

V usage is TRBV28 and J usage is TRBJ1-5; D not certain. The CDR3 extends over 14 amino acids. V shed 6 bases and J shed 0 bases, with 9 bases lying between them. Looked up from germline, CDR1 is MDHEN and CDR2 is SYDVKM. The CDR3 DNA reads as TGTGCCAGCAGCTTCCCAGGTAGCAATCAGCCCCAGCATTTT. Protein product: CASSFPGSNQPQHF.

J is TRBJ1-3 and V is TRBV19; D is uncertain. The germline gives CDR1 LNHDA, CDR2 SQIVND (reference sequence). The ends were cut back, 3 bases at V and 1 base at J, with 7 bases in the middle. The CDR3 has 14 amino acids. The CDR3 nucleotides read TGTGCCAGTAGTATGCGGCAGTCTGGAAACACCATATATTTT. Translated, it gives CASSMRQSGNTIYF. Based on the CDR3 plus reference TRBV19 and TRBJ1-3, the full variable domain is DGGITQSPKYLFRKEGQNVTLSCEQNLNHDAMYWYRQDPGQGLRLIYYSQIVNDFQKGDIAEGYSVSREKKESFPLTVTSAQKNPTAFYLCASSMRQSGNTIYFGEGSWLTVV.

V gene TRBV28 combines with J gene TRBJ1-5; a weak D match, TRBD1 (6 bases). Trimming left V 6 bases short and J 3 bases short, with 9 bases between. CDR3 size: 13 residues. The germline V gene encodes CDR1 MDHEN and CDR2 SYDVKM. CDR3: CASRQGNNQPQHF. In nucleotides, the CDR3 is TGTGCCAGCAGACAGGGCAACAATCAGCCCCAGCATTTT. Based on the CDR3 plus reference TRBV28 and TRBJ1-5, the full variable domain is DVKVTQSSRYLVKRTGEKVFLECVQDMDHENMFWYRQDPGLGLRLIYFSYDVKMKEKGDIPEGYSVSREKKERFSLILESASTNQTSMYLCASRQGNNQPQHFGDGTRLSIL.

The chain carries TRBV6-2 or TRBV6-3 and TRBJ2-7; D unclear. V lost 5 bases to trimming and J lost 9 bases, with 11 bases between them. This CDR3 has 11 amino acids. From germline, CDR1 is MNHEY and CDR2 SVGEGT. CDR3 DNA sequence: TGTGCCAGCAGTCTCGGTGTTGTGCAGTACTTC. Its translation: CASSLGVVQYF.